This T cell receptor (beta chain) was sequenced during a study of OX40 agonist ivuxolimab in advanced cancers. Here immunoSEQ multiplex PCR was the method, and the copy in TCRdb shows in-frame clones only, minus some. The data show approximately 38,000 clones, approximately 79% seen once. This CDR3 comprises 14 residues. Looked up from germline, CDR1 is KGHSH and CDR2 is LQKENI. Between the trimmed V and J ends, which lost 2 bases and 2 bases, there was a span of 10 bases. Sequenced material: CD4+ or CD8+ T cells sorted from blood, taken in a trial of the OX40 agonist ivuxolimab. The source of this sequence is an adult with an advanced solid tumor such as melanoma, head and neck, liver or kidney cancer. This chain connects TRBV18 to TRBJ2-7; maybe TRBD1 (6 bases). The CDR3 spells CASSPRQDPYEQYF. The CDR3 region has the DNA TGTGCCAGCTCACCAAGACAGGACCCCTACGAGCAGTACTTC.